The 21 T cell receptor beta chains below all came from one sample that was sequenced in a study of blood T cell repertoires in COVID-19. The repertoire was sequenced with immunoSEQ multiplex PCR; TCRdb's copy has only in-frame clones and lacks some. In the table there are 110,000 to 150,000 clones, around nine tenths of which are singletons. Sequenced input: peripheral blood. These receptors all come from a woman between 45 and 65 years old with acute or convalescent COVID-19.

The rearrangement uses TRBV10-3 and TRBJ2-1; D uncertain. Germline CDR1 and CDR2: ENHRY and SYGVKD. This CDR3 has 12 amino acids. The V end was cut by 2 bases, the J end by 4 bases, with 3 bases between. The CDR3 here is CAISEQYNEQFF. CDR3 in DNA: TGTGCCATCAGTGAGCAATACAATGAGCAGTTCTTC.

The chain has TRBV6-5 and TRBJ2-5; 9 bases line up with TRBD2. V trimming: 2 bases; J trimming: 4 bases; junction bases outside the gene matches: 5. Germline V gene lookup returns CDR1 MNHEY and CDR2 SVGAGI. The CDR3 covers 15 residues. This chain's CDR3 is CASSYPGTSRETQYF. CDR3 nucleotide sequence: TGTGCCAGCAGTTACCCCGGGACTAGCAGAGAGACCCAGTACTTC.

V gene TRBV19 combines with J gene TRBJ2-1; TRBD2 matches 9 bases. Trimming at V came to 7 bases and at J to 6 bases, leaving 10 bases not matched to a gene. CDR1 LNHDA and CDR2 SQIVND come from the germline V gene (reference sequence). The CDR3 is 15 amino acids. In DNA, the CDR3 is TGTGCCAGTATTGCCTGGGCGGGGGGGTTCAATGAGCAGTTCTTC. The encoded protein is CASIAWAGGFNEQFF.

The chain uses TRBV6-1 and TRBJ2-1, with TRBD1 identical over 10 bases. V shed 2 bases and J 9 bases; nucleotides not matched to a gene: 7. The length of the CDR3 is 15 residues. Germline V CDR1 and CDR2: MNHNS, SASEGT. The CDR3 DNA reads as TGTGCCAGCAGTGAAATGGGACAGGGGCTAAGTGAGCAGTTCTTC. Amino acids: CASSEMGQGLSEQFF.

The V gene is TRBV27, the J gene TRBJ2-7, with TRBD2 as a possible D gene (6 bases). V lost 3 bases and J 0 bases, leaving 9 bases between the germline ends. This CDR3 is 14 amino acids long. Germline V lookup: CDR1 MNHEY, CDR2 SMNVEV (reference sequence). CDR3 in amino acids: CASSLEGSSYEQYF. The CDR3 DNA follows: TGTGCCAGCAGTTTGGAGGGAAGCTCCTACGAGCAGTACTTC.

The J gene is TRBJ1-5, the V gene TRBV6-5, with unresolved D. This CDR3 is built from 13 residues. Germline V lookup: CDR1 MNHEY, CDR2 SVGAGI. Trimming removed 8 bases at V and 5 bases at J, with 13 bases between. CDR3 coding DNA: TGTGCCAGCGGTAAGCTAGACGATCAGCCCCAGCATTTT. Amino acid sequence: CASGKLDDQPQHF.

This chain joins TRBV6-2 or TRBV6-3 and TRBJ2-7; unclear D gene. Germline V gene data show CDR1 as MNHEY and CDR2 as SVGEGT. The CDR3 is 11 residues long. V lost 5 bases and J 3 bases, leaving 5 bases between the germline ends. This CDR3 reads CASSHNYEQYF. CDR3 nucleotide sequence: TGTGCCAGCAGTCACAACTACGAGCAGTACTTC.

The chain is built from TRBV6-2 or TRBV6-3 and TRBJ2-1; D gene ambiguous. V was pared by 4 bases and J by 4 bases, with 14 bases between. The germline V gene encodes CDR1 MNHEY and CDR2 SVGEGT. The CDR3 is made up of 15 amino acids. The CDR3 DNA sequence: TGTGCCAGCAGTTCTCTTGATCGGGTTTACAATGAGCAGTTCTTC. Encoded protein: CASSSLDRVYNEQFF.

The V and J genes are TRBV10-3 and TRBJ1-3; possibly TRBD1 for D (5 bases). The ends were cut back, 8 bases at V and 5 bases at J, with 19 bases in the middle. Germline values: CDR1 ENHRY, CDR2 SYGVKD. CDR3 length: 15 amino acids. In nucleotides, the CDR3 is TGTGCCATCGCGGGGGACTACGAAAATAGAAACACCATATATTTT. Its translation is CAIAGDYENRNTIYF.

The chain couples TRBV6-1 to TRBJ2-7; TRBD1 aligns across 10 bases. This CDR3 is built from 15 residues. CDR1 and CDR2 from the germline V gene are MNHNS and SASEGT. Losses at the gene ends were 4 bases for V and 6 bases for J; bases not matched to a gene: 9. The CDR3 sequence: CASSARGTGDFEQYF. CDR3 bases: TGTGCCAGCAGTGCACGGGGGACAGGGGATTTCGAGCAGTACTTC.

The rearrangement links TRBV9 to TRBJ2-3; 7 bases fit TRBD2. With V trimmed by 0 bases and J by 3 bases, 7 bases remained unmatched. Germline values: CDR1 SGDLS, CDR2 YYNGEE. The CDR3 has 16 residues. This CDR3 reads CASSVGAGVQTDTQYF. The DNA for the CDR3 is TGTGCCAGCAGCGTAGGGGCGGGGGTTCAGACAGATACGCAGTATTTT. The variable domain in full, with the rest retrieved from reference TRBV9 and TRBJ2-3, is DSGVTQTPKHLITATGQRVTLRCSPRSGDLSVYWYQQSLDQGLQFLIQYYNGEERAKGNILERFSAQQFPDLHSELNLSSLELGDSALYFCASSVGAGVQTDTQYFGPGTRLTVL.

The gene calls are TRBV19 and TRBJ2-2; TRBD1 matches 8 bases. The CDR3 consists of 14 residues. Germline lookup yields CDR1 LNHDA and CDR2 SQIVND (reference sequence). V lost 3 bases and J lost 5; bases outside the gene matches: 2. CDR3 nucleotides: TGTGCCAGTAGTATCCAGGGGGCGACCGGGGAGCTGTTTTTT. Amino acids: CASSIQGATGELFF. The entire variable domain, with the rest obtained from reference TRBV19 and TRBJ2-2, is as follows: DGGITQSPKYLFRKEGQNVTLSCEQNLNHDAMYWYRQDPGQGLRLIYYSQIVNDFQKGDIAEGYSVSREKKESFPLTVTSAQKNPTAFYLCASSIQGATGELFFGEGSRLTVL.

The chain links TRBV5-4 to TRBJ2-1; D perhaps matches TRBD2 (5 bases). Germline V gene sequence: CDR1 SGHNT, CDR2 YYREEE (reference sequence). This CDR3 is 16 amino acids long. V lost 4 bases, J lost 3 bases, and 17 bases lay in between. CDR3 loop: CASSGSNPILYNEQFF. Written as DNA, the CDR3 is TGTGCCAGCAGCGGGAGCAACCCGATTCTCTACAATGAGCAGTTCTTC.

The rearrangement uses TRBV2 and TRBJ1-4; 8 nucleotides align to TRBD1. Unmatched junction bases numbered 5, after V lost 7 bases and J lost 1 base. The CDR3 consists of 15 residues. Germline V gene sequence: CDR1 SNHLY, CDR2 FYNNEI. CDR3 sequence (DNA): TGTGCCAGCACCGGACAGGGCCTAACTAATGAAAAACTGTTTTTT. Protein sequence: CASTGQGLTNEKLFF.

This rearrangement joins TRBV11-1 to TRBJ2-7, with D uncertain. Germline V gives CDR1 SGHAT, CDR2 FQDESV (reference sequence). Trimming cost V 7 bases and J 0 bases, with 4 bases left between them. The CDR3 spans 11 residues. In DNA form, the CDR3 reads TGTGCCAGCACAAACTCCTACGAGCAGTACTTC. Protein product: CASTNSYEQYF.

The chain has TRBV19 and TRBJ1-5, with 7 positions matching TRBD1. The CDR3 consists of 16 residues. Germline V gene data show CDR1 as LNHDA and CDR2 as SQIVND (reference sequence). J lost 0 bases, V lost 0 bases, and 2 bases had no gene match. The CDR3 DNA reads TGTGCCAGTAGTATAGAACAGGGGTATAGCAATCAGCCCCAGCATTTT. Its translation is CASSIEQGYSNQPQHF.

The rearrangement links TRBV5-4 to TRBJ2-1; 7 positions match TRBD2. V shed 1 base and J 5 bases; nucleotides not matched to a gene: 6. Germline CDR1 SGHNT, CDR2 YYREEE (reference sequence). The CDR3 sequence is 15 residues long. The CDR3 protein is CASSLIQRDDNEQFF. CDR3 DNA sequence: TGTGCCAGCAGCTTGATCCAGCGGGACGACAATGAGCAGTTCTTC.

The rearrangement uses TRBV7-3 and TRBJ2-1, with 10 bases that match TRBD2. Germline assignment: CDR1 SGHTA and CDR2 FQGTGA. Trimming cost V 4 bases and J 7 bases; bases outside gene matches: 10. This CDR3 has 16 amino acids. Written as DNA, the CDR3 is TGTGCCAGCAGCTCCTCATGGACTAGCGGAGGGAATGAGCAGTTCTTC. This translates into CASSSSWTSGGNEQFF.

This sequence joins TRBV11-2 and TRBJ2-1, with TRBD2 matching 10 bases. CDR1 is SGHAT, CDR2 FQNNGV, per germline. This CDR3 spans 16 amino acids. Trimming removed 6 bases from V and 4 bases from J; junction bases left unmatched: 9. The DNA of the CDR3 is TGTGCCAGCAGGGAGCTAGCGGGGGCCAAATACAATGAGCAGTTCTTC. This gives the protein CASRELAGAKYNEQFF.

The V call is TRBV27, the J call TRBJ2-7, with 7 bases aligning to TRBD1. After removal of 5 bases from V and 12 bases from J, the junction contained 16 bases not matched to a gene. The CDR3 contains 14 residues. The germline CDR1 and CDR2 sequences are MNHEY and SMNVEV (reference sequence). DNA for the CDR3: TGTGCCAGCAGTGGAACGACAGGGCCTATTGGGGGGTACTTC. Translating it yields CASSGTTGPIGGYF.

In its sample, this clone was seen a few times. The chain carries TRBV7-2 and TRBJ1-1; 12 bases align to TRBD1. The V segment lost 6 bases and the J segment 7 bases; nucleotides outside the gene matches: 6. The CDR3 has 14 amino acids. Germline values: CDR1 SGHTA, CDR2 FQGNSA. In nucleotides, the CDR3 is TGTGCCAGCAGAACCGGGACAGGGGGCGGTGAAGCTTTCTTT. It is translated as CASRTGTGGGEAFF.